This TCR beta chain was profiled in a study of cytomegalovirus exposure and HLA in healthy donors (dated by TCRdb to 2016 to 2017). The study in broad terms: An earlier analysis of around 600 of the donors reported roughly 300 Gb of sequence data and 120 million or so unique TCR beta sequences from some 180 million T cells. An early release that covered some 640 HLA-typed donors contained approximately 300 gigabases of sequencing data and roughly 84 million unique TCR sequences. Among around 400 genotyped donors of the cohort, an average of roughly 240,000 unique TCR beta nucleotide sequences were sequenced per donor, about a sixth of them non-productive. The study aimed to test whether cataloging public T cell receptors could reveal signatures of past pathogen exposure. Of the roughly 400 genotyped donors, over 80% were placed in the genetic ancestry cluster associated with self-reported Caucasian donors. Both class I and class II loci were covered by HLA typing, at four-digit resolution. Rather than using new phenotypic data, the later analysis identified candidate immune exposures from TCR beta sequences and from how often those sequences occurred across donors. The study profiled the T cell repertoires of 550 to 700 subjects by immunosequencing and related them to cytomegalovirus serostatus. Genome-wide SNP genotypes for about 60% of the roughly 700 donors were used in a later genetic analysis, which treated that subset as a discovery cohort. To predict cytomegalovirus infection status, the study combined high-throughput TCR immunosequencing, statistical association of individual TCRs with disease status, and machine learning. In addition to the first cohort of several hundred subjects, a separate validation cohort of over 90 different subjects was used. Several DR-DQ haplotypes were treated as single units for association and clustering because of strong linkage in the cohort. The number of donors typed differed by locus, with roughly 629-640 for A, B, C, DRB1 and DQB1, roughly 520 for DQA1, 606 for DPA1, and 472 for DPB1. A later analysis re-analyzed previously published TCR beta repertoires from 660 or so donors and added high-resolution HLA genotyping to study TCR occurrence patterns. All discovery cohort repertoires had been generated using a single sequencing platform. An earlier analysis of 587 of the donors used high-throughput TCR beta sequencing to judge whether each TCR beta V gene segment behaved as functional or pseudogenic. Alongside the repertoire data, information on donor age, sex, ethnicity and CMV serostatus was compiled. Paper-wide results and their limitations: An earlier analysis of roughly 570 of the donors showed that most TCR beta V segments appeared in productive rearrangements either about 87% or about 30% of the time, which broadly matched IMGT annotations. A later analysis found that TCR association rates varied across HLA loci, with DRB1 alleles showing the most associated TCRs and HLA-C alleles the fewest. When HLA alleles, especially DR and DQ, strongly co-occurred, TCR associations were difficult to assign to individual alleles. In a later analysis, several top co-occurrence clusters were reported to appear linked to parvovirus B19, influenza, CMV and Epstein-Barr virus. Compared with equally common non-associated chains, HLA-associated TCR beta chains in a later analysis were more clonally expanded and had lower generation probabilities. HLA typing was unavailable for some donors at each locus, so association tests used only the typed subset. A cluster of highly shared sequence variants was judged likely to be a technical artifact of the sequencing pipeline. The authors suggested that the approach could potentially be extended to other disease states and immunological phenotypes. The classifier was reported to diagnose cytomegalovirus status with high specificity and sensitivity in both the original and validation cohorts. Some IMGT-functional V segments, including TRBV6-2 and TRBV6-3, could not be distinguished by the 87-base-pair reads and were therefore excluded. The presence/absence analyses assumed that sequencing depth was roughly uniform across donors, and that assumption may not be true. A further reported finding was that TCR beta sequences accurately predicted the HLA-A and HLA-B alleles for most subjects in the first cohort. V-gene and J-gene trimming of TCR beta chains was associated with a missense DCLRE1C variant in a later genetic analysis, and the association was replicated in an independent cohort. Most TCR sequences were observed very rarely across donors, whereas some public TCRs were present in many individuals. In a later analysis, most CMV-associated TCR beta chains were found to appear HLA-restricted, with HLA associations seemingly driven largely by CMV exposure. The study listed approximately 150 TCR beta chains as associated with cytomegalovirus. A later genetic analysis reported fewer N-insertions in productive TCRs among donors in an Asian-associated ancestry cluster than the approximately 700-donor mean. In this cohort, only TCR beta chains were sequenced, and detectable features were limited by the absence of alpha or paired-chain data. The earlier analysis of some 540 of the donors excluded roughly 17 rarely observed V segments, including chromosome 9 orphons, because counts were too low. Immune exposure information for the cohort was limited to CMV serostatus. Correlated functional status among segregating V segments might be attributable to linkage disequilibrium, but an unknown experimental factor could not be ruled out. A later analysis associated 16,951 TCR beta sequences with specific HLA alleles at a false discovery rate of 0.05. In vitro tests confirmed that a few of the cytomegalovirus-associated TCR beta chains recognize cytomegalovirus antigens.

In total, approximately 700 healthy bone marrow donors made up the cohort. All cohort members were sampled while nominally healthy, although unrecorded immune exposures were likely present. The donor was CMV seronegative and belonged to the group of over 350 seronegative cohort members. A peripheral blood sample was provided by each donor, and peripheral blood mononuclear cells were used for TCR beta sequencing. The Qiagen DNeasy Blood Extraction Kit was used to extract genomic DNA from the blood cell samples. CDR3 length: 16 amino acids, cysteine to phenylalanine. CDR3 DNA only is kept here, 48 bases in frame from base 1. V is pared back by 4 bases and J by 4 bases, with 16 bases lying between the germline termini. The germline V gene supplies CDR1 KGHSH and CDR2 LQKENI. A word on this clone: Its antigen is still unknown. Base qualities are not provided; no much larger clone lies one nucleotide away.

The library relied on the immunoSEQ multiplex PCR assay. The multiplex PCR relied on a mix of 60 forward primers for TCR Vbeta segments and 13 reverse primers for TCR Jbeta segments. Amplification of the CDR3 region of rearranged TCR beta genes was performed with a multiplex PCR assay on genomic DNA. The amplified TCR beta libraries were sequenced on the Illumina HiSeq System as 87-base-pair reads. The original methods were these. A later analysis counted tens of millions of unique TCR beta chains across the 700 or so repertoires, and some 11 million of these chains were shared by at least two donors. Raw reads were error-corrected and collapsed into unique sequences by a nearest-neighbor algorithm in which closely related sequences were merged to remove PCR and sequencing errors. To assign V, D and J gene segments, CDR3 sequences were aligned to IMGT reference sequences. For a sequence to be retained, a match of at least six nucleotides to both a V gene segment and a J gene segment was required. A rearrangement counted as productive if the CDR3 had no stop codons and remained in frame with V and J, and every other rearrangement counted as non-productive. Following IMGT convention, CDR3 was defined as the stretch from the second conserved V-encoded cysteine to the conserved J-encoded phenylalanine. The earlier analysis of approximately 500 of the donors excluded sequences that lacked an unambiguous match to a single V gene segment. In an earlier analysis of some 590 of the donors, a V segment was called functional when productive rearrangements were above 56.7%, and segregating when the standard deviation between donors exceeded 5%. To diagnose cytomegalovirus status from the catalog of TCR beta chain sequences, a statistical classification framework was built. A later analysis assigned V and J genes by comparing TCR nucleotide sequences with IMGT/GENE-DB human TR gene sequences. In a later analysis, CDR3 sequences and most-parsimonious VDJ recombination scenarios were assigned using the TCRdist pipeline. In a later analysis, each TCR beta chain was defined by its CDR3 amino acid sequence together with its V-gene family, and reads lacking a unique V-gene family were excluded. A later analysis removed 450 to 600 highly shared, low-generation-probability nucleotide sequences to deal with suspected cross-contamination and a sequencing artifact. In a later analysis, a clonal expansion index for each public chain was calculated from normalized within-repertoire ranks of inferred template counts. A later analysis computed generation probabilities with a VDJ recombination model fitted to out-of-frame rearrangements, and checked the results against IGoR. Hypergeometric tests were used in a later analysis to score TCR-TCR, TCR-HLA and TCR-CMV co-occurrence, with a repertoire-size bias correction applied to the TCR pairs. A later analysis estimated false discovery rates by permuting HLA or CMV assignments 20 times. In a later analysis, co-occurring TCRs were grouped using DBSCAN, with TCRdist sequence similarity added in when clustering inside HLA-allele-positive subsets. Repertoires with fewer than 30,000 or more than 120,000 public chains were left out of co-occurrence clustering, as were roughly five repertoires with anomalous nucleotide sharing. This immuneACCESS table, as held by TCRdb, lists in-frame sequences with V and J called but not all clones. Of the missing ones, under half trace to an unresolved V gene in checked studies; the others have no known cause. V and J calls and clone size are those listed in that table; D and trimming were worked out from the DNA. Within this sample are some 120,000 clones, with 55% to 65% of them counted one time only. Of the sample, 2.2% is held by the ten largest clones.

This TCR was recovered from a woman in her 30s in good health and CMV-seronegative. The sequence links TRBV18 to TRBJ1-4; TRBD1 is a weak D gene call, 5 bases matching. Specimen: PBMCs. The CDR3: CASSRSQGPLNEKLFF. At the DNA level, the sequence is TGTGCCAGCTCACGATCCCAGGGCCCTCTTAATGAAAAACTGTTTTTT.